This paragraph reports one T cell receptor (beta chain). What it binds is unknown. This sample stems from a study of cytomegalovirus exposure and HLA in healthy donors. The germline V gene has CDR1 SNHLY and CDR2 FYNNEI. The CDR3 has 17 residues. V dropped 1 base and J dropped 4 bases, with 14 bases sitting between them. Vbeta (60) and Jbeta (13) primers were used in the PCR. Some clones are missing from TCRdb's copy, which holds only in-frame ones; the method was immunoSEQ multiplex PCR. The sample lists around 200,000 clones, 62% occurring once. Study findings and constraints: TCR beta chains associated with HLA were, in a later analysis, more clonally expanded than equally common others. A later analysis linked 15,000 to 20,000 TCR beta sequences to HLA alleles at 0.05 false discovery rate.

The clonotype was recovered from a man aged 40-50 years in good health and CMV-seronegative. Sequenced input: PBMCs. V is TRBV2 and J is TRBJ1-6; TRBD1 is a possible D gene (6 bases). The DNA for the CDR3 is TGTGCCAGCAGTGAAGTAGGGACACCCCCGTATAATTCACCCCTCCACTTT. Protein: CASSEVGTPPYNSPLHF.